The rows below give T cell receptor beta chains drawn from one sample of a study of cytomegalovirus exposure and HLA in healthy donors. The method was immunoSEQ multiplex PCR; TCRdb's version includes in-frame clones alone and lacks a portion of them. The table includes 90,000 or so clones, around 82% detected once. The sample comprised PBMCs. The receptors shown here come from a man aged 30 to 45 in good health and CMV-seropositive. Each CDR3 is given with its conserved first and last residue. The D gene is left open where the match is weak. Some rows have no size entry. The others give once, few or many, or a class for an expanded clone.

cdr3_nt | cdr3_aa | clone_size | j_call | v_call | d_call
TGTGCCAGCAGGTCCGGGACTAGCGCTTCCTACGAGCAGTACTTC | CASRSGTSASYEQYF | NA | TRBJ2-7 | TRBV28 | TRBD2
TGTGCCAGCAGACTCCGGGACAGGGAAGCTTTCTTT | CASRLRDREAFF | NA | TRBJ1-1 | TRBV28 | TRBD1
TGTGCCTGGAGTGTACGCGGGAGGGCCGTCTACGAGCAGTACTTC | CAWSVRGRAVYEQYF | NA | TRBJ2-7 | TRBV30 | TRBD2
TGTGCCAGCAGTTTAGGCGTCAGAGGGACTGAAGCTTTCTTT | CASSLGVRGTEAFF | NA | TRBJ1-1 | TRBV27 | NA
TGTGCCAGTATCAGGACAGGAGGGTTTGAAGCTTTCTTT | CASIRTGGFEAFF | NA | TRBJ1-1 | TRBV19 | TRBD1
TGTGCCAGCTCACAGGGGTCGAGGACCTACGAGCAGTACTTC | CASSQGSRTYEQYF | NA | TRBJ2-7 | TRBV18 | NA
TGTGCCATCAGTGAGCAGGCAGGGAAAGGTACAGATACGCAGTATTTT | CAISEQAGKGTDTQYF | NA | TRBJ2-3 | TRBV10-3 | NA
TGTGCCAGCAGCTTAAACCTACAGGAGTACTTC | CASSLNLQEYF | NA | TRBJ2-5 | TRBV7-9 | NA
TGCAGCGTGGATCAGGGGGGCACTGAAGCTTTCTTT | CSVDQGGTEAFF | NA | TRBJ1-1 | TRBV29-1 | TRBD1
TGTGCCAGCAGCTTGACACCCACAGGGGCCGGGAATGAAAAACTGTTTTTT | CASSLTPTGAGNEKLFF | NA | TRBJ1-4 | TRBV5-4 | TRBD1
TGTGCCAGCAGCTCCTCCTCGCCGGGACTCCCCACAGATACGCAGTATTTT | CASSSSSPGLPTDTQYF | NA | TRBJ2-3 | TRBV11-2 | NA
TGTGCCAGCAGTTTTGGAGGGAGGGCCAACGAGCAGTACTTC | CASSFGGRANEQYF | NA | TRBJ2-7 | TRBV28 | TRBD2
TGTGCCAGCAGCTTCCCCGTTGCCGGGGAGCTGTTTTTT | CASSFPVAGELFF | NA | TRBJ2-2 | TRBV11-2 | NA
TGTGCCAGCAGTTTAGGGACTAGCGGGTTTCTTCCCTCCTACGAGCAGTACTTC | CASSLGTSGFLPSYEQYF | NA | TRBJ2-7 | TRBV27 | TRBD2
TGTGCCAGCAGTGTAGGGGCGAACACCGGGGAGCTGTTTTTT | CASSVGANTGELFF | NA | TRBJ2-2 | TRBV6-4 | NA
TGCGCCAGCAGCCCCGGGAATAACTATGGCTACACCTTC | CASSPGNNYGYTF | NA | TRBJ1-2 | TRBV5-1 | NA
TGTGCCAGCAGCTTAGGCGGAAACATTCAGTACTTC | CASSLGGNIQYF | NA | TRBJ2-4 | TRBV7-2 | NA
TGTGCCTGGAGTCTTACGTCCGGGGGTACGCAGTATTTT | CAWSLTSGGTQYF | once | TRBJ2-3 | TRBV30 | NA
TGTGCCGTTCGAACAGGAGCCAAAAACATTCAGTACTTC | CAVRTGAKNIQYF | NA | TRBJ2-4 | TRBV6-4 | NA
TGTGCCAGCAGCCTTAGCGGGGACCCCGATGAGCAGTTCTTC | CASSLSGDPDEQFF | once | TRBJ2-1 | TRBV7-7 | TRBD2
TGTGCCAGCAGCCCTTATAGCACAGATACGCAGTATTTT | CASSPYSTDTQYF | NA | TRBJ2-3 | TRBV7-2 | NA
TGTGCCAGCAGTTTAAGGACAGGGCAGGGCAATCAGCCCCAGCATTTT | CASSLRTGQGNQPQHF | NA | TRBJ1-5 | TRBV28 | TRBD1
TGCAGCGTTGAGCGACAGTACTCTGGAAACACCATATATTTT | CSVERQYSGNTIYF | NA | TRBJ1-3 | TRBV29-1 | NA
TGCGCCAGCAGCCTGACAGGGGGCGCACCGAACACTGAAGCTTTCTTT | CASSLTGGAPNTEAFF | NA | TRBJ1-1 | TRBV5-1 | TRBD1
TGCGCCAGCAGCCCCCCGACAGGAGACCTCTATGGCTACACCTTC | CASSPPTGDLYGYTF | NA | TRBJ1-2 | TRBV4-1 | NA
TGCGCCAGCAGCATTCCGGGACAGACCTATGGCTACACCTTC | CASSIPGQTYGYTF | few | TRBJ1-2 | TRBV5-1 | TRBD1
TGTGCCAGCAGTCTCAAACAGGGGTTCAACTATGGCTACACCTTC | CASSLKQGFNYGYTF | NA | TRBJ1-2 | TRBV27 | TRBD1
TGTGCCAGCAGTGAACCGACAGATACGCAGTATTTT | CASSEPTDTQYF | NA | TRBJ2-3 | TRBV6-1 | NA
TGTGCCAGCAGCTTAGGGACAGACACTGAAGCTTTCTTT | CASSLGTDTEAFF | NA | TRBJ1-1 | TRBV7-6 | NA
TGTGCCAGCAGTCCCTACCACGAGCAGTACTTC | CASSPYHEQYF | NA | TRBJ2-7 | TRBV28 | NA
TGTGCCAGCAGCTTAATTCTCGACACGGAAAAACTGTTTTTT | CASSLILDTEKLFF | NA | TRBJ1-4 | TRBV7-9 | NA
TGTGCCAGCAGCCAAGTTCAGGGGCGAGAGACCCAGTACTTC | CASSQVQGRETQYF | NA | TRBJ2-5 | TRBV14 | NA
TGTGCCAGCAGTGATTTTACAGTTTGGCGGGAGAGCTCCTACGAGCAGTACTTC | CASSDFTVWRESSYEQYF | few | TRBJ2-7 | TRBV6-1 | TRBD2
TGCGCCAGCGGCGGCGACAGGGCAGCCGAGCAGTACTTC | CASGGDRAAEQYF | NA | TRBJ2-7 | TRBV5-1 | TRBD1
TGTGCCAGCAGCTTAGGGGACAGCAACACCGGGGAGCTGTTTTTT | CASSLGDSNTGELFF | NA | TRBJ2-2 | TRBV7-7 | TRBD1
TGTGCCAGTAGTATAGAAGGACAGGGGAGCACTGAAGCTTTCTTT | CASSIEGQGSTEAFF | NA | TRBJ1-1 | TRBV19 | TRBD1
TGTGCCAGCTCCTATGAGCCGGGACAGTTTTACGAGCAGTACTTC | CASSYEPGQFYEQYF | NA | TRBJ2-7 | TRBV18 | TRBD1
TGCAGCGTCGAAATAGGGACAGGGGGCATTAGCTACACCTTC | CSVEIGTGGISYTF | few | TRBJ1-2 | TRBV29-1 | TRBD1
TGCGCCAGCAGTGAGAACAGGCCATCTCAGGACGAGCAGTACTTC | CASSENRPSQDEQYF | NA | TRBJ2-7 | TRBV10-2 | NA
TGTGCCAGCAGTGACGAACGAACGGTTGGACAGGGACGCTGGGATGAAAAACTGTTTTTT | CASSDERTVGQGRWDEKLFF | NA | TRBJ1-4 | TRBV6-4 | TRBD1
TGTGCCAGCGAAAGGGGCGCTAACTATGGCTACACCTTC | CASERGANYGYTF | NA | TRBJ1-2 | TRBV11-2 | NA
TGTGCCAGCAGCCCGGTCATAGGAGTCCCCGGGGAGCTGTTTTTT | CASSPVIGVPGELFF | NA | TRBJ2-2 | TRBV5-4 | NA
TGTGCCAGCAGTGAAGGACTAGCGGAAACAGATACGCAGTATTTT | CASSEGLAETDTQYF | NA | TRBJ2-3 | TRBV25-1 | TRBD2
TGTGCCAGCAGCCCCAGAGGCGGGTTCTCCTACAATGAGCAGTTCTTC | CASSPRGGFSYNEQFF | NA | TRBJ2-1 | TRBV7-9 | NA
TGTGCCAGCAGTTTCACCAGGGTGGGGACTGAAGCTTTCTTT | CASSFTRVGTEAFF | NA | TRBJ1-1 | TRBV27 | NA
TGTGCCAGCAGACCGGGACAGGGGCTTTATAGCAATCAGCCCCAGCATTTT | CASRPGQGLYSNQPQHF | NA | TRBJ1-5 | TRBV27 | TRBD1
TGTGCCAGCAGCTCCCCGGGACTAGCGGGAACCTACGAGCAGTACTTC | CASSSPGLAGTYEQYF | NA | TRBJ2-7 | TRBV11-2 | TRBD2
TGTGCCAGCAGCTTGGGTGCATGGACTAGCGGGGCTAATGAGCAGTTCTTC | CASSLGAWTSGANEQFF | NA | TRBJ2-1 | TRBV5-4 | TRBD2
TGTGCCAGCACCGACTTTATCGCTGGGGCCAACGTCCTGACTTTC | CASTDFIAGANVLTF | NA | TRBJ2-6 | TRBV28 | NA
TGTGCCAGTAGTAGTCAGGGGAGTTTGAACACTGAAGCTTTCTTT | CASSSQGSLNTEAFF | once | TRBJ1-1 | TRBV19 | NA
TGCGCCAGCGCTAAGGAGCTATGGTACGAGCAGTACTTC | CASAKELWYEQYF | NA | TRBJ2-7 | TRBV5-1 | NA
TGTGCCATCAGTGAGTCGGGAGCTGGCTACACCTTC | CAISESGAGYTF | NA | TRBJ1-2 | TRBV10-3 | NA
TGTGCCAGCACCTACAGCAACACCGGGGAGCTGTTTTTT | CASTYSNTGELFF | NA | TRBJ2-2 | TRBV28 | NA
TGTGCCAGCAGTTCCCTCCCCCAGGGGAGCGCTGAAGCTTTCTTT | CASSSLPQGSAEAFF | NA | TRBJ1-1 | TRBV27 | NA
TGCGCCAGCAGCCCCGGTGCTATCGAAGAGACCCAGTACTTC | CASSPGAIEETQYF | NA | TRBJ2-5 | TRBV5-1 | NA